The entry that follows covers one T cell receptor beta chain sequence. The data belong to a study of blood T cell repertoires in COVID-19. Study-wide background: Researchers got acute and convalescent COVID-19 samples from the United States, Italy and Spain.

Germline CDR1 and CDR2: MNHEY and SMNVEV (reference sequence). This CDR3 region has 13 residues. With 3 bases removed from V and 4 bases from J, the gap between germline ends came to 8 bases. Authors' processing steps: Estimation of nucleated cell counts relied on the amplification of reference gene primers. Only in-frame clones appear in the TCRdb table, and some are missing; sequencing was by immunoSEQ multiplex PCR. The DNA was the basis for D and trimming; V, J and clone size are from that table. This table has fewer than 250,000 clones, roughly 85% appearing once. Across roughly 25 US areas, participants ranged in age from 18 to 89 years.

The rearrangement joins TRBV27 to TRBJ2-3; D gene unclear. The source material was PBMCs or T cells enriched from blood (not recorded which). The TCR sequence derives from a woman in her thirties or forties with acute COVID-19. CDR3 bases: TGTGCCAGCAGTTTTCGGGTTGCAGATACGCAGTATTTT. Its protein is CASSFRVADTQYF.